This record looks at one T cell receptor (beta chain) sequence and its context. These data originate in a study of shared T cell receptors in the human thymus. Assay: immunoSEQ multiplex PCR; the TCRdb copy retains only in-frame clones and omits some. This sample has hundreds of thousands of clones, with around 87% found just once. There are 16 residues in the CDR3. Trimming left V 1 base short and J 0 bases short, with 13 bases between. Looked up from germline, CDR1 is LGHNA and CDR2 is YNFKEQ. The same data also went into a second study, on human thymus T cells. That investigation notes: Among the donors, all were healthy Finnish infants having corrective surgery for congenital heart defects. Resections were taken during corrective heart surgery, and the thymus tissue came from these. Apparent bias marked the V and J gene usage of thymic and blood repertoires. Highly overlapping thymic repertoires in unrelated individuals were reported by related research.

The gene calls are TRBV4-2 and TRBJ2-7; tentatively, D is TRBD2 (5 bases). This clonotype was obtained from a boy under two years old with a congenital heart defect. What was sequenced was thymocytes. The CDR3 loop reads CASSQVRGPSSYEQYF. CDR3 coding DNA: TGTGCCAGCAGCCAAGTTCGGGGTCCCAGCTCCTACGAGCAGTACTTC.